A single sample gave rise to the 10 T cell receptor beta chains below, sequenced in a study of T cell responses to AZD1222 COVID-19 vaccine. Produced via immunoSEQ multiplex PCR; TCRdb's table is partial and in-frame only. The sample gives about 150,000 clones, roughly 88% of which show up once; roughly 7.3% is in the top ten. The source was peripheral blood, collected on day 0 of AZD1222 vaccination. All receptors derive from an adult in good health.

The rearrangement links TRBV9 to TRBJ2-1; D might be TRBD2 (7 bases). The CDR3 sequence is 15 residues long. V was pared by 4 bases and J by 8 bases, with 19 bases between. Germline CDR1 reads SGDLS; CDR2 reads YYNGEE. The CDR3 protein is CASSPLGGAGDEQFF. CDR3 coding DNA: TGTGCCAGCAGCCCCCTGGGGGGGGCAGGCGATGAGCAGTTCTTC.

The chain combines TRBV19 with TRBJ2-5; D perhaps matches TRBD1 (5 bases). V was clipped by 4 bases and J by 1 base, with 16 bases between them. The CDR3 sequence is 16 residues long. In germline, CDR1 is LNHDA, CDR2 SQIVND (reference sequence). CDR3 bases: TGTGCCAGTAGTAGGTGGGAAGGGGCGTCCCAAGAGACCCAGTACTTC. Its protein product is CASSRWEGASQETQYF.

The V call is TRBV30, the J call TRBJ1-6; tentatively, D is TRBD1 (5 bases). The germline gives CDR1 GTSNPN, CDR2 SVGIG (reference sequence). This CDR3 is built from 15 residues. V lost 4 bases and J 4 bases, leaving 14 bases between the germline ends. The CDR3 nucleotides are TGTGCCTGGACTCGGCGGGACGGTTATAATTCACCCCTCCACTTT. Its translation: CAWTRRDGYNSPLHF.

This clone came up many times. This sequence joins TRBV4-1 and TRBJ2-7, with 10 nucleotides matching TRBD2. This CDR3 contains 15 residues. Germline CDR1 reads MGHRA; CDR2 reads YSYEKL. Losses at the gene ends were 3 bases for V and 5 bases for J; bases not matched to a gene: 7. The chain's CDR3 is CASSQLAGEYNEQYF. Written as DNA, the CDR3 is TGCGCCAGCAGCCAGCTAGCGGGAGAGTATAACGAGCAGTACTTC.

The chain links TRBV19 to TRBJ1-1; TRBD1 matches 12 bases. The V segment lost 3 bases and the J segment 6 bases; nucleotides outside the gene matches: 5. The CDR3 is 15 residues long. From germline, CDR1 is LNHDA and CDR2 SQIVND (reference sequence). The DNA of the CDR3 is TGTGCCAGTAGTATCCTCGGGACAGGGGGCCCTGAAGCTTTCTTT. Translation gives CASSILGTGGPEAFF.

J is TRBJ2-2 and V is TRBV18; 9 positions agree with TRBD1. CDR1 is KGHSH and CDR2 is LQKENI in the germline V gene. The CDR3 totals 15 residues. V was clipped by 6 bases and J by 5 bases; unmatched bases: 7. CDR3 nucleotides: TGTGCCAGCTCTCAACAGGGGGCCGGGACCGGGGAGCTGTTTTTT. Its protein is CASSQQGAGTGELFF.

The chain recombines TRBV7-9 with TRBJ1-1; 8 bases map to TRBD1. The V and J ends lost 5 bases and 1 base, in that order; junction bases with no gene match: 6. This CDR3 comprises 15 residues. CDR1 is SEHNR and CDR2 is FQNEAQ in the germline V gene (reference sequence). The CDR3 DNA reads TGTGCCAGCAGCAACCAGACAGGGGCGAACACTGAAGCTTTCTTT. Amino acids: CASSNQTGANTEAFF.

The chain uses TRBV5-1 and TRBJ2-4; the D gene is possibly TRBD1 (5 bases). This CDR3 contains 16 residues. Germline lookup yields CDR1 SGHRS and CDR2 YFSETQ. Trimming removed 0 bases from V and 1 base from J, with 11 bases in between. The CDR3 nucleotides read TGCGCCAGCAGCTTGGGGGGCGCGGTTGCCAAAAACATTCAGTACTTC. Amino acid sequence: CASSLGGAVAKNIQYF.

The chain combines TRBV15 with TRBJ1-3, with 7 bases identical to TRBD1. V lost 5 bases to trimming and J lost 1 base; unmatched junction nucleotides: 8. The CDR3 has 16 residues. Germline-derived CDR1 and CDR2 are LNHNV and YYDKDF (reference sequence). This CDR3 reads CATSGGTARSGNTIYF. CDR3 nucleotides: TGTGCCACCAGCGGGGGGACAGCCAGGTCTGGAAACACCATATATTTT. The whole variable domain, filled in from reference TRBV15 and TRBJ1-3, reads DAMVIQNPRYQVTQFGKPVTLSCSQTLNHNVMYWYQQKSSQAPKLLFHYYDKDFNNEADTPDNFQSRRPNTSFCFLDIRSPGLGDTAMYLCATSGGTARSGNTIYFGEGSWLTVV.

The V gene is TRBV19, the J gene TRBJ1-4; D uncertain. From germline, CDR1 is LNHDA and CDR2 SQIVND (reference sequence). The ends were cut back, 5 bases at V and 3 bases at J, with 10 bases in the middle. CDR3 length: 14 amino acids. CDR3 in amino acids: CASSFGRSNEKLFF. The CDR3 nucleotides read TGTGCCAGTAGTTTTGGGCGGTCTAATGAAAAACTGTTTTTT.